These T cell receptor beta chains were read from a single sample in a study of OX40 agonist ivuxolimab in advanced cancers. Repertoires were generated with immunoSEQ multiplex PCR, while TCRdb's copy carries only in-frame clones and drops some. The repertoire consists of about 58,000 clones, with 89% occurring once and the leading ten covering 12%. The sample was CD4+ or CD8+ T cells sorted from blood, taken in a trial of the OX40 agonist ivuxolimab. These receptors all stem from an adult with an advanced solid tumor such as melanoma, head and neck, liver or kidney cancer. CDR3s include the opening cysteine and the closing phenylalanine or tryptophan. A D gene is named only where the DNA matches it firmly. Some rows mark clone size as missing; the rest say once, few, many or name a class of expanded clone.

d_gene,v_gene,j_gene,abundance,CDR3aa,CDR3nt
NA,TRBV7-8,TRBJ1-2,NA,CATAGRDGGNYGYTF,TGTGCCACGGCGGGCCGGGACGGGGGTAACTATGGCTACACCTTC
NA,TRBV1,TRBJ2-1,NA,CTSSQVRDYSYNEQFF,TGCACCAGCAGCCAAGTAAGGGACTACTCCTACAATGAGCAGTTCTTC
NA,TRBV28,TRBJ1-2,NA,CASSLRPSPGYTF,TGTGCCAGCAGTTTGAGGCCAAGCCCTGGCTACACCTTC
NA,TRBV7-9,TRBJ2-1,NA,CASSSWAHNEQFF,TGTGCCAGCAGCTCCTGGGCTCACAATGAGCAGTTCTTC
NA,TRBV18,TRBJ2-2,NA,CASFISTGELFF,TGTGCCAGCTTTATTAGCACCGGGGAGCTGTTTTTT
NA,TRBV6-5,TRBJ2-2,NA,CASSYYQATGELFF,TGTGCCAGCAGTTATTACCAAGCCACCGGGGAGCTGTTTTTT
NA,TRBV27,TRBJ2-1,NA,CASSLPDRAGYNEQFF,TGTGCCAGCAGTTTACCGGATCGGGCAGGCTACAATGAGCAGTTCTTC
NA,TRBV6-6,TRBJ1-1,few,CASSYTGATEAFF,TGTGCCAGCAGTTACACGGGGGCTACTGAAGCTTTCTTT
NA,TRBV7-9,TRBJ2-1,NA,CASSLLLGGNEQFF,TGTGCCAGCAGCTTACTACTCGGGGGCAATGAGCAGTTCTTC
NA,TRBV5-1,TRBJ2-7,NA,CASSSAGSYEQYF,TGCGCCAGCAGCTCGGCGGGATCCTACGAGCAGTACTTC
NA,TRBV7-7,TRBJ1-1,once,CASSLGPTTEAFF,TGTGCCAGCAGCTTAGGACCGACGACTGAAGCTTTCTTT
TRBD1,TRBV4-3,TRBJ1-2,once,CASSQGGGGYYGYTF,TGCGCCAGCAGCCAAGGGGGAGGGGGCTACTATGGCTACACCTTC
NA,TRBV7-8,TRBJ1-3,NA,CASSLALGLGRPSGNTIYF,TGTGCCAGCAGCTTAGCCCTCGGTTTAGGACGGCCCTCTGGAAACACCATATATTTT
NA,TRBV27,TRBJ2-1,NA,CASSLWAGKYNEQFF,TGTGCCAGCAGTTTATGGGCTGGGAAATACAATGAGCAGTTCTTC
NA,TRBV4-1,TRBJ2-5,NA,CASSQDIGEETQYF,TGCGCCAGCAGCCAAGATATCGGGGAGGAGACCCAGTACTTC
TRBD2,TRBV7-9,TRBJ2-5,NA,CASRRLAGVQETQYF,TGTGCCAGCAGACGACTAGCGGGAGTCCAAGAGACCCAGTACTTC
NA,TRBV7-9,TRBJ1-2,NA,CASSLAGSYTF,TGTGCCAGCAGCTTAGCTGGGAGCTACACCTTC
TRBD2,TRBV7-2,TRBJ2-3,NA,CASSSPRLAGGTDTQYF,TGTGCCAGCAGCTCCCCTAGACTAGCGGGAGGAACAGATACGCAGTATTTT
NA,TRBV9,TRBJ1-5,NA,CASSVEGVVGQPQHF,TGTGCCAGCAGCGTAGAGGGGGTGGTCGGTCAGCCCCAGCATTTT
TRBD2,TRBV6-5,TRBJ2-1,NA,CASTPPGGSGNEQFF,TGTGCCAGCACCCCCCCCGGCGGGAGCGGAAATGAGCAGTTCTTC
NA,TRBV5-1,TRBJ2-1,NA,CASSLWGGSSYNEQFF,TGCGCCAGCAGCTTGTGGGGCGGTAGCTCCTACAATGAGCAGTTCTTC
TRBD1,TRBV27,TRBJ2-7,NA,CASSLRGGNEQYF,TGTGCCAGCAGTTTAAGAGGGGGCAATGAGCAGTACTTC
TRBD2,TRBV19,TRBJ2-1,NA,CASTRGTSGYNEQFF,TGTGCCAGTACCCGTGGGACTAGCGGATACAATGAGCAGTTCTTC
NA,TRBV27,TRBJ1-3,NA,CASGPTDSGNTIYF,TGTGCCAGCGGCCCGACAGATTCTGGAAACACCATATATTTT
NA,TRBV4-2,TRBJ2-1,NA,CASSHSELDYNEQFF,TGTGCCAGCAGCCACTCGGAGCTCGACTACAATGAGCAGTTCTTC
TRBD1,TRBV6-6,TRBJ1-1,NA,CASSRQGTPEAFF,TGTGCCAGCAGCCGACAGGGGACCCCTGAAGCTTTCTTT
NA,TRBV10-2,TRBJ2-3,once,CASRVGQYF,TGCGCCAGCAGGGTAGGGCAGTATTTT
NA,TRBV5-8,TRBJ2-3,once,CASSSGQIYTDTQYF,TGTGCCAGCAGCTCCGGACAGATTTACACAGATACGCAGTATTTT
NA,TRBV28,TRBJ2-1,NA,CASSLYGDEQFF,TGTGCCAGCAGTTTATACGGGGATGAGCAGTTCTTC
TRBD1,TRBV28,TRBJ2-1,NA,CASSQGRDSMYEQFF,TGTGCCAGCAGCCAAGGTCGGGACAGCATGTATGAGCAGTTCTTC
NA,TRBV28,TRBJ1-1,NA,CASSLPPTEAFF,TGTGCCAGCAGTTTGCCACCGACTGAAGCTTTCTTT
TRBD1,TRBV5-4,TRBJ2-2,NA,CASSHTGGAEAGELFF,TGTGCCAGCAGCCACACAGGGGGCGCAGAGGCCGGGGAGCTGTTTTTT
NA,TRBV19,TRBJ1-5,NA,CASSIDEGVSYQPQHF,TGTGCCAGTAGTATAGACGAAGGGGTCTCCTATCAGCCCCAGCATTTT
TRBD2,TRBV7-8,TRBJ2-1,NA,CASSLYGPRLADNEQFF,TGTGCCAGCAGCCTTTACGGCCCGAGACTAGCGGACAATGAGCAGTTCTTC
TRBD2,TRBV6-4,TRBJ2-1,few,CASSVAGGSYNEQFF,TGTGCCAGCAGTGTAGCGGGAGGGTCCTACAATGAGCAGTTCTTC
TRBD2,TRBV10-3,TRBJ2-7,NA,CAISQTGLAGGYEQYF,TGTGCCATCAGTCAAACGGGACTAGCGGGCGGCTACGAGCAGTACTTC
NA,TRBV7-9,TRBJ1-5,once,CASSPVANQPQHF,TGTGCCAGCAGCCCCGTAGCCAATCAGCCCCAGCATTTT
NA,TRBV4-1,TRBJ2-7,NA,CASSQSGGLREQYF,TGCGCCAGCAGCCAATCTGGGGGGCTCCGCGAGCAGTACTTC
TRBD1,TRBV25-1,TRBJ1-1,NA,CASRTGLNTEAFF,TGTGCCAGCCGGACAGGGCTGAACACTGAAGCTTTCTTT
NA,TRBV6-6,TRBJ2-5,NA,CASIRERQETQYF,TGTGCCAGCATCAGAGAACGACAAGAGACCCAGTACTTC
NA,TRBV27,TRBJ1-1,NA,CASSFGGPNTEAFF,TGTGCCAGCAGTTTCGGCGGCCCGAACACTGAAGCTTTCTTT
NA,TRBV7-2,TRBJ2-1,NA,CASSLGSDEQFF,TGTGCCAGCAGCTTGGGATCGGATGAGCAGTTCTTC
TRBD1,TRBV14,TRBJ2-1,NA,CASSQYSGTGNNEQFF,TGTGCCAGCAGCCAATATAGTGGGACAGGCAACAATGAGCAGTTCTTC
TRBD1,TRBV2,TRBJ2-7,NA,CASSESDRGLQYF,TGTGCCAGCAGTGAGTCCGACAGGGGATTGCAGTACTTC
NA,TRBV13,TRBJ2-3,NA,CASSYGDTQYF,TGTGCCAGCAGCTACGGGGATACGCAGTATTTT
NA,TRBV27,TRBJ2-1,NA,CASSLWQGGNEQFF,TGTGCCAGCAGTTTATGGCAGGGCGGCAATGAGCAGTTCTTC
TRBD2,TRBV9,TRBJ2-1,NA,CASSALLAGVDNEQFF,TGTGCCAGCAGCGCATTACTAGCGGGAGTTGACAATGAGCAGTTCTTC
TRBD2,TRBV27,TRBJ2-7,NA,CASSFSGRLVEQYF,TGTGCCAGCTCGTTTAGCGGGAGATTGGTCGAGCAGTACTTC
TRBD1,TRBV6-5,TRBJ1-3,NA,CASSSRGTANTIYF,TGTGCCAGCAGCTCCCGGGGGACAGCAAACACCATATATTTT
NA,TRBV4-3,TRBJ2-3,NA,CASSQGRQDTQYF,TGCGCCAGCAGCCAAGGGAGACAAGATACGCAGTATTTT
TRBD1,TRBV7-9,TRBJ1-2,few,CASSHWTGNNGYTF,TGTGCCAGCAGCCATTGGACAGGGAATAATGGCTACACCTTC
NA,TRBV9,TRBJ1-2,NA,CASSVGSVPNTENYGYTF,TGTGCCAGCAGCGTGGGATCTGTACCTAACACAGAGAACTATGGCTACACCTTC